This TCR beta chain is from a study of blood T cell repertoires in COVID-19. Only in-frame clones appear in the TCRdb table, and some are missing; sequencing was by immunoSEQ multiplex PCR. Of about 15,000 clones listed, 75% to 90% were seen once; the top ten hold roughly 15%. V gave up 1 base and J gave up 2 bases, with 12 bases separating them. Germline V gene lookup returns CDR1 SGHAT and CDR2 FQNNGV. The CDR3 has 16 amino acids. The V and J genes are TRBV11-2 and TRBJ1-3; D perhaps matches TRBD1 (6 bases). Sequencing was done on a sample of peripheral blood. This TCR derives from a human donor in a cohort sampled during active COVID-19. CDR3 nucleotide sequence: TGTGCCAGCAGCTTAGTCGGGACATCAGCTGGAAACACCATATATTTT. It codes for CASSLVGTSAGNTIYF.